This T cell receptor beta chain emerged from a study of blood T cell repertoires in COVID-19. Cohort allocation depended upon clinical history that participants reported. The repertoire was sequenced with immunoSEQ multiplex PCR; TCRdb's copy has only in-frame clones and lacks some. Of around 190,000 clones listed, 76% are singletons. V lost 2 bases and J 4 bases, leaving 14 bases between the germline ends. The germline gives CDR1 LGHDT, CDR2 YNNKEL (reference sequence). The CDR3 is 16 amino acids. What was sequenced was PBMCs or T cells enriched from blood (not recorded which). The source of this sequence is a woman aged 45-60 years with acute COVID-19. The chain uses TRBV3-1 (or the pseudogene TRBV3-2) and TRBJ2-2, with D possibly being TRBD2 (7 bases). CDR3 residues: CASSQIGGPSTGELFF. The CDR3 nucleotides read TGTGCCAGCAGCCAAATCGGGGGGCCTTCCACCGGGGAGCTGTTTTTT.